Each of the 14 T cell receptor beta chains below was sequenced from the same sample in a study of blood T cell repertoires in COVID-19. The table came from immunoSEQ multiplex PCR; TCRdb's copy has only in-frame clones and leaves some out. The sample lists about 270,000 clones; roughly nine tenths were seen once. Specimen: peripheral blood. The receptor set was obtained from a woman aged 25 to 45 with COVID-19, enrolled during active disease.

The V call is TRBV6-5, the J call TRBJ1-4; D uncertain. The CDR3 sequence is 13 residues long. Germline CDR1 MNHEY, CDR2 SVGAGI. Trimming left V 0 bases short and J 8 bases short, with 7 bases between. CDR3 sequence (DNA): TGTGCCAGCAGTTACTCGAGGGTGGAAAAACTGTTTTTT. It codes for CASSYSRVEKLFF.

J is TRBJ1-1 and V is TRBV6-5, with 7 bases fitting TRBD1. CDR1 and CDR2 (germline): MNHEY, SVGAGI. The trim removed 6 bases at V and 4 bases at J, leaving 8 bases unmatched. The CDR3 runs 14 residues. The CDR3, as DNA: TGTGCCAGCAGGCGGAGACAGGGAGCCACTGAAGCTTTCTTT. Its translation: CASRRRQGATEAFF.

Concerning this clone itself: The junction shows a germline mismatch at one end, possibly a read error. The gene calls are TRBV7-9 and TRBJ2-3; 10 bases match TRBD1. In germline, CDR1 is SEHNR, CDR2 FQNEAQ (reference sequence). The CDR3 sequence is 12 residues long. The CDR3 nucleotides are TGTGCCAGCTCGTACGGGGACAGGGGCCCTCGTTTT. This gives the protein CASSYGDRGPRF.

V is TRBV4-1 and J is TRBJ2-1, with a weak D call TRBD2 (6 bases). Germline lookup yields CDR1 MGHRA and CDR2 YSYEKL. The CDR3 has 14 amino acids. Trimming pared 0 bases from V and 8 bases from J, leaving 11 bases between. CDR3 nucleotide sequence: TGCGCCAGCAGCCAAGATCGGAGGGTTGATGAGCAGTTCTTC. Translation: CASSQDRRVDEQFF.

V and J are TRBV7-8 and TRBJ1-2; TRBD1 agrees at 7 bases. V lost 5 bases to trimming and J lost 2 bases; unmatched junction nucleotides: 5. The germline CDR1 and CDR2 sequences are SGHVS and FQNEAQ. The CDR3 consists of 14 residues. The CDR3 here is CASSLGQANYGYTF. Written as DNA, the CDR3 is TGTGCCAGCAGCCTTGGACAGGCGAACTATGGCTACACCTTC.

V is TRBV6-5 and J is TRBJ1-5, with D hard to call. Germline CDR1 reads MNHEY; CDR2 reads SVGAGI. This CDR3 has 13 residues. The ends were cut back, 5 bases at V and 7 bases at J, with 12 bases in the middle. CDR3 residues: CASSQAGNQPQHF. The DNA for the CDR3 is TGTGCCAGCAGTCAGGCGGGGAACCAGCCCCAGCATTTT.

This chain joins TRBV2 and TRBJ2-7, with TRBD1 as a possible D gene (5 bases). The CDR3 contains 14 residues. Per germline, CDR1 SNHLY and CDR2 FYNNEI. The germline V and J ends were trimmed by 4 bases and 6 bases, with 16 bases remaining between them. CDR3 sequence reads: CASSVGRVGPEQYF. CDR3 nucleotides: TGTGCCAGCAGTGTGGGCAGGGTAGGGCCCGAGCAGTACTTC.

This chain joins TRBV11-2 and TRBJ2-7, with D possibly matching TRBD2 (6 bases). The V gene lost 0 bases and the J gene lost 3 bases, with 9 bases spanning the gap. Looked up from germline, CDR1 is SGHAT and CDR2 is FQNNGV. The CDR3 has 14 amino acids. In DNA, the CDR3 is TGTGCCAGCAGCTTAGATACGGGGGTCTACGAGCAGTACTTC. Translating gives CASSLDTGVYEQYF.

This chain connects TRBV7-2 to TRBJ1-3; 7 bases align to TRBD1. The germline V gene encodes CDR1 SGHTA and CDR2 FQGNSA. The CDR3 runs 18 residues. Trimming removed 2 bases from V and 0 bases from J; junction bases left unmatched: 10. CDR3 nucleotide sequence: TGTGCCAGCAGCTTATCATTCCCGGGACAGAGCTCTGGAAACACCATATATTTT. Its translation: CASSLSFPGQSSGNTIYF.

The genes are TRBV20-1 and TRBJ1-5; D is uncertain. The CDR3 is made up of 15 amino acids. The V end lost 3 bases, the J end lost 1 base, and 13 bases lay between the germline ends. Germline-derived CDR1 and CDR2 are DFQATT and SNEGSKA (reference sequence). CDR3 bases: TGCAGTGCTAGTATTTCGGTGTCAAGCAATCAGCCCCAGCATTTT. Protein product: CSASISVSSNQPQHF.

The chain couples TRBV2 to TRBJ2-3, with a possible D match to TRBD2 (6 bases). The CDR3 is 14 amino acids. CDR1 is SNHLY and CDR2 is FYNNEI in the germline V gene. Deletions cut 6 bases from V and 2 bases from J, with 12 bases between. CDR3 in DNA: TGTGCCAGCAGGGTCGCGGGGAACACAGATACGCAGTATTTT. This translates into CASRVAGNTDTQYF. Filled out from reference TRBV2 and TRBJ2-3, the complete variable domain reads EPEVTQTPSHQVTQMGQEVILRCVPISNHLYFYWYRQILGQKVEFLVSFYNNEISEKSEIFDDQFSVERPDGSNFTLKIRSTKLEDSAMYFCASRVAGNTDTQYFGPGTRLTVL.

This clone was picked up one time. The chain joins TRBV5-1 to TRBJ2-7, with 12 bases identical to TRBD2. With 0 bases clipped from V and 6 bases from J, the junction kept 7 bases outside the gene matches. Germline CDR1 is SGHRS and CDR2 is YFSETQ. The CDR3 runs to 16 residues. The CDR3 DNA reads TGCGCCAGCAGCTTGGCTGCTAGCGGGGGGGCGAGCGAGCAGTACTTC. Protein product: CASSLAASGGASEQYF.

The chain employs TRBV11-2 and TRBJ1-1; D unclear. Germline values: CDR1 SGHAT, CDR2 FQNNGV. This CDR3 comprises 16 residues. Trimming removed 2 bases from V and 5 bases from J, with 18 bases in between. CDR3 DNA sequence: TGTGCCAGCAGCTTATACGGCGGGAGGGTTGGAACTGAAGCTTTCTTT. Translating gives CASSLYGGRVGTEAFF. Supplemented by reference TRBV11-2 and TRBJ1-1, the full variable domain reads EAGVAQSPRYKIIEKRQSVAFWCNPISGHATLYWYQQILGQGPKLLIQFQNNGVVDDSQLPKDRFSAERLKGVDSTLKIQPAKLEDSAVYLCASSLYGGRVGTEAFFGQGTRLTVV.

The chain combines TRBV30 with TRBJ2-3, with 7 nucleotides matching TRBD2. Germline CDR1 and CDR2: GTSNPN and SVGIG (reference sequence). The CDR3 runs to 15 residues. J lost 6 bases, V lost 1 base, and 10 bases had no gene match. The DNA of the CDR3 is TGTGCCTGGAGTGGGGCGGGGGTCTGGTCGGATACGCAGTATTTT. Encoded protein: CAWSGAGVWSDTQYF.